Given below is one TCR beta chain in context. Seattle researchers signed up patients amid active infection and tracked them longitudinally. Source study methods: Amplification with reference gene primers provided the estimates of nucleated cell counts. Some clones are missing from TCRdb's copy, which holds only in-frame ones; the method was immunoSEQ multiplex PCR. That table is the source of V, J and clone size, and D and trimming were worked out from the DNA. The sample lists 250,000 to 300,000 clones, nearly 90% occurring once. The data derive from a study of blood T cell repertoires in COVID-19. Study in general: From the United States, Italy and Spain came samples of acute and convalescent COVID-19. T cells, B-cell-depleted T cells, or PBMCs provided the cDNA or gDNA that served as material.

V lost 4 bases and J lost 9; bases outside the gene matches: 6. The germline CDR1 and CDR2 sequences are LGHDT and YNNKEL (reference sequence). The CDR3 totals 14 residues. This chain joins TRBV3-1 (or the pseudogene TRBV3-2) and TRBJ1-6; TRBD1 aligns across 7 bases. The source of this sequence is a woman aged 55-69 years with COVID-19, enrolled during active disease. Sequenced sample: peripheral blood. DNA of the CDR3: TGTGCCAGCAGCCCCGACAGGGATAGTTCACCCCTCCACTTT. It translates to CASSPDRDSSPLHF.